Sequencing of this TCR beta chain was carried out in a study of T cell responses to AZD1222 COVID-19 vaccine. Produced via immunoSEQ multiplex PCR; TCRdb's table is partial and in-frame only. The sample consists of about 6,100 clones, 87% of them appearing once. The sequence derives from an adult who received the AZD1222 COVID-19 vaccine. Here the sequenced sample was peripheral blood, taken 28 days after the second AZD1222 dose.

The CDR3 DNA follows: TGTGCCAGCAGCTGGGACGGGACCACCTACGAGCAGTACTTC. This gives the protein CASSWDGTTYEQYF. This chain connects TRBV7-8 to TRBJ2-7; perhaps D is TRBD1 or TRBD2 (5 bases each). With 4 bases removed from V and 2 bases from J, the gap between germline ends came to 12 bases. The CDR3 loop spans 14 amino acids. Germline V gene lookup returns CDR1 SGHVS and CDR2 FQNEAQ.